These 9 T cell receptor beta chains were all obtained from the same sample, sequenced in a study of T cell responses to AZD1222 COVID-19 vaccine (dated by TCRdb to the early 2020s). Interpreted using the paper, the time point label stands for: about 28 days (+/-7) after the second vaccine dose. Receptors were amplified or captured by the immunoSEQ multiplex PCR assay. Entries here come from immuneACCESS through TCRdb and include only in-frame sequences with V and J called. Some clones fail to appear in such tables; in the studies checked, an unresolved V gene covers under half of the shortfall, and the cause of the remainder is unknown. This sample has 55,000 to 80,000 clones in its table, and roughly nine tenths of those were observed once. The ten top clones hold about 28% of the sample. The sequencing used peripheral blood, collected 28 days after the second AZD1222 dose. The receptors originated from an adult who received the AZD1222 COVID-19 vaccine.

The chain carries TRBV11-3 and TRBJ1-1; D is unresolved. Per the germline V gene, CDR1 is SGHNT and CDR2 is YENEEA. This CDR3 has 12 residues. V was shortened by 1 base and J by 6 bases, with 6 bases between the two germline ends. DNA for the CDR3: TGTGCCAGCAGCTTAGTTCTTGCTGAAGCTTTCTTT. Amino acids: CASSLVLAEAFF. Based on the CDR3 plus reference TRBV11-3 and TRBJ1-1, the full variable domain is EAGVVQSPRYKIIEKKQPVAFWCNPISGHNTLYWYLQNLGQGPELLIRYENEEAVDDSQLPKDRFSAERLKGVDSTLKIQPAELGDSAVYLCASSLVLAEAFFGQGTRLTVV.

V and J are TRBV6-5 and TRBJ2-2, with a weak D call TRBD2 (5 bases). V was shortened by 2 bases and J by 5 bases, with 9 bases between the two germline ends. Germline V gene data show CDR1 as MNHEY and CDR2 as SVGAGI. The length of the CDR3 is 14 residues. The CDR3 sequence: CASSYGPGTGELFF. As DNA, the CDR3 is TGTGCCAGCAGTTACGGACCGGGGACCGGGGAGCTGTTTTTT.

V is TRBV7-9 and J is TRBJ2-7; D gene unclear. The CDR3 spans 16 residues. Germline V gives CDR1 SEHNR, CDR2 FQNEAQ (reference sequence). With 1 base removed from V and 0 bases from J, the gap between germline ends came to 13 bases. CDR3 bases: TGTGCCAGCAGCTTAGACTCTTCCCCAATCTCCTACGAGCAGTACTTC. Protein sequence: CASSLDSSPISYEQYF. Looking up the rest from reference TRBV7-9 and TRBJ2-7 gives the full variable domain: DTGVSQNPRHKITKRGQNVTFRCDPISEHNRLYWYRQTLGQGPEFLTYFQNEAQLEKSRLLSDRFSAERPKGSFSTLEIQRTEQGDSAMYLCASSLDSSPISYEQYFGPGTRLTVT.

The V gene is TRBV19, the J gene TRBJ1-2, with D uncertain. CDR1 and CDR2 (germline): LNHDA, SQIVND (reference sequence). The CDR3 has 14 amino acids. V was pared by 7 bases and J by 4 bases, with 16 bases between. Here the CDR3 DNA reads TGTGCCAGTAATGGGGTCAGGATCCGCTATGGCTACACCTTC. Translation gives CASNGVRIRYGYTF.

The chain couples TRBV19 to TRBJ1-5; a weak D match, TRBD1 (6 bases). With 2 bases removed from V and 8 bases from J, the gap between germline ends came to 16 bases. This CDR3 region has 15 residues. Germline CDR1 and CDR2: LNHDA and SQIVND (reference sequence). CDR3 coding DNA: TGTGCCAGTAGTATATCGCCCGGGGGCTCTGAGCCCCAGCATTTT. This gives the protein CASSISPGGSEPQHF.

The V call is TRBV30, the J call TRBJ2-6; tentative D call: TRBD1 (6 bases). Germline V lookup: CDR1 GTSNPN, CDR2 SVGIG (reference sequence). The CDR3 sequence is 15 residues long. Trimming stripped 1 base from V and 0 bases from J, with 7 bases between. The DNA of the CDR3 is TGTGCCTGGAGTGAAGGGGGCTCTGGGGCCAACGTCCTGACTTTC. This encodes CAWSEGGSGANVLTF.

V usage is TRBV7-2 and J usage is TRBJ2-3, with D tentatively TRBD2 (6 bases). CDR1 is SGHTA and CDR2 is FQGNSA in the germline V gene. Trimming stripped 4 bases from V and 1 base from J, with 12 bases between. The length of the CDR3 is 15 residues. The CDR3 sequence: CASSSLALGTDTQYF. The CDR3 nucleotides read TGTGCCAGCAGCTCCCTAGCGCTTGGCACAGATACGCAGTATTTT.

This clone was observed once. The chain is built from TRBV4-3 and TRBJ2-3; 9 bases fit TRBD2. Germline V gene data show CDR1 as LGHNA and CDR2 as YSLEER. The CDR3 has 16 amino acids. Losses at the gene ends were 0 bases for V and 5 bases for J; bases not matched to a gene: 6. The CDR3 nucleotides are TGCGCCAGCAGCCAAGAAGGCGCGGGAGGGGTAGATACGCAGTATTTT. It specifies CASSQEGAGGVDTQYF.

This clone was counted only a few times. This chain links TRBV30 with TRBJ1-6, with D possibly being TRBD1 (6 bases). Germline CDR1 reads GTSNPN; CDR2 reads SVGIG (reference sequence). Trimming left V 1 base short and J 1 base short, with 14 bases between. This CDR3 comprises 17 residues. The CDR3 loop reads CAWSDPQGGSYNSPLHF. In DNA, the CDR3 is TGTGCCTGGAGTGATCCACAGGGAGGGTCCTATAATTCACCCCTCCACTTT. The whole variable domain, filled in from reference TRBV30 and TRBJ1-6, reads SQTIHQWPATLVQPVGSPLSLECTVEGTSNPNLYWYRQAAGRGLQLLFYSVGIGQISSEVPQNLSASRPQDRQFILSSKKLLLSDSGFYLCAWSDPQGGSYNSPLHFGNGTRLTVT.